These T cell receptor beta chains were read from a single sample in a study of T cell changes during pregnancy in multiple sclerosis. TCRdb's table, derived via immunoSEQ multiplex PCR, lists solely in-frame clones and lacks some. The table shows about 120,000 clones, with around nine tenths occurring only once. Sequenced here: peripheral blood, sampled in the third trimester of pregnancy. The receptor set was obtained from a female donor with multiple sclerosis, enrolled in a pregnancy study. Both conserved end residues are part of each CDR3. The order of the fields is clone size, V gene, J gene, D gene, CDR3 DNA, CDR3 protein. The D gene is left open where the match is weak. The size field is filled for only some rows; it gives once, few, many or a size class.

>once|TRBV10-3|TRBJ2-1|TRBD2
TGTGCCATCAGCCTGAAAGCGGGGGGGCCTAATGAGCAGTTCTTC
CAISLKAGGPNEQFF
>.|TRBV27|TRBJ2-2|.
TGTGCCAGCAGTTTACGACTAGTTACCGGGGAGCTGTTTTTT
CASSLRLVTGELFF
>.|TRBV6-5|TRBJ2-7|TRBD1
TGTGCCAGCAGTGCCGGGACAGCCTCCTACGAGCAGTACTTC
CASSAGTASYEQYF
>.|TRBV19|TRBJ1-1|.
TGTGCCAGTACCGTGGACAGTACGTACACTGAAGCTTTCTTT
CASTVDSTYTEAFF
>once|TRBV27|TRBJ2-7|TRBD1
TGTGCCAGCAGAATCACCGGGACAGGGATCGACGAGCAGTACTTC
CASRITGTGIDEQYF
>.|TRBV7-9|TRBJ1-3|TRBD1
TGTGCCAGCAGCACCTCAAGTATGGGGACAGGGTTTAACACCATATATTTT
CASSTSSMGTGFNTIYF
>few|TRBV2|TRBJ1-1|.
TGTGCCAGCAGTCTACAGATTAACACTGAAGCTTTCTTT
CASSLQINTEAFF
>.|TRBV9|TRBJ2-5|TRBD2
TGTGCCAACAGCTCCACCGGGGGGGCTGGAGAGACCCAGTACTTC
CANSSTGGAGETQYF
>.|TRBV11-2|TRBJ2-3|.
TGTGCCAGCAGCCCAACTCCTAGGAGGAGCACAGATACGCAGTATTTT
CASSPTPRRSTDTQYF
>.|TRBV5-4|TRBJ1-1|TRBD1
TGTGCCAGCAGCTTGGGGGGACAGGTAGGGCTTATAAACACTGAAGCTTTCTTT
CASSLGGQVGLINTEAFF
>.|TRBV2|TRBJ2-1|TRBD2
TGTGCCAGCAGTGGAAGACTAGCGGGAGCTGATGAGCAGTTCTTC
CASSGRLAGADEQFF
>.|TRBV19|TRBJ2-7|TRBD2
TGTGCCAGTAGTGCCGCAGGTTACCGGGAGGTTTCCGACGAGCAGTACTTC
CASSAAGYREVSDEQYF
>.|TRBV21-1|TRBJ2-5|.
TGTGCCAGCTTCAGCGGAGAGACCCAGTACTTC
CASFSGETQYF
>.|TRBV5-8|TRBJ1-6|TRBD1
TGTGCCAGCAGCCGATGGGTCCTTACAGGGGGCGATTCACCCCTCCACTTT
CASSRWVLTGGDSPLHF
>.|TRBV5-1|TRBJ2-2|.
TGCGCCAGCAGCTTGGACAGCACCGGGGAGCTGTTTTTT
CASSLDSTGELFF